This entry features one T cell receptor beta chain sequence. There is no known antigen for this receptor. Base qualities were left out, and no much larger clone turns up one base away. This entry belongs to a study of OX40 agonist ivuxolimab in advanced cancers. About the investigation overall: Ivuxolimab was a fully human IgG2 agonistic monoclonal antibody targeting the costimulatory receptor OX40 (CD134). Intravenous ivuxolimab was administered to patients every 2 weeks at six dose levels: 0.01, 0.1, 0.3, 1.5, 3 and 10 mg/kg. Of the approximately 53 patients in dose escalation, about 20 had hepatocellular carcinoma, approximately 15 had melanoma, 9 had renal cell carcinoma and 9 had head and neck cancer. In the dose-escalation cohort, about four fifths of patients were male, and the mean age was approximately 60 years with a range of about 20 to 80. Prior anti-PD-1, anti-PD-L1 or anti-CTLA-4 therapy was permitted, and 40% to 50% of dose-escalation patients had received checkpoint inhibitors. Three dose-escalation patients achieved partial responses, one with hepatocellular carcinoma and two with cutaneous melanoma. Peripheral TCRbeta sequencing aimed to test whether ivuxolimab altered TCR sequence diversity and caused clonal T-cell expansion. The paper covers the monotherapy dose-escalation part of the phase I ivuxolimab trial, which included N ≈ 54 patients. Results and caveats for the whole study, not just this receptor: The antigen specificity of the peripheral T cells that underwent clonal expansion was not determined. Low levels of normalized T-cell clonal expansion were also shown by some nonresponding patients. At doses of 0.1 to 3.0 mg/kg, clonal expansion of both CD4+ and CD8+ blood T cells was observed from baseline to week 6. After ivuxolimab, more expanded clones were found on average in CD8+ T cells than in CD4+ T cells. In the 0.1-3.0 mg/kg groups, partial responders were among the patients with the lowest normalized peripheral clonal expansion, particularly in CD8+ T cells.

The trial excluded patients who had a history of autoimmune disease or were on systemic immunosuppression. Peripheral blood for TCR sequencing was collected from all dose cohorts at baseline, on cycle 4 day 1, and on cycle 7 day 1. The samples were drawn from a first-in-human, open-label, multicenter phase I dose-escalation trial of ivuxolimab. Adults with locally advanced or metastatic melanoma, renal cell, hepatocellular, or head and neck squamous cell carcinoma were enrolled in the trial. Before TCR sequencing, CD4+ T cells and CD8+ T cells were sorted from peripheral blood as separate populations. Genomic DNA was extracted from sorted cells for sequencing of the TCRbeta CDR3 region. The immunoSEQ Assay was used for sequencing of TCRbeta CDR3 regions. Held by TCRdb, this immuneACCESS table contains in-frame sequences only and omits some clones. Under half of the omission traces to an unresolved V gene where checked; the cause of the rest is unknown. The sample contains over 85,000 clones, roughly 83% of them found a single time. The ten largest clones capture roughly 1.5% of the sample.

The V end gives up 5 bases and the J end 5 bases, leaving 7 bases in the junction not matched to a gene. The germline V gene supplies CDR1 SGHAT and CDR2 FQNNGV. Including the terminal cysteine and phenylalanine, the CDR3 comprises 15 residues. The sequence is cut down to CDR3 DNA, 45 bases in frame from base 1. Rearrangement joined TRBV11-2 to TRBJ2-5; TRBD1 lines up with 11 middle nucleotides. The specimen was CD4+ or CD8+ T cells sorted from blood, collected in a trial of the OX40 agonist ivuxolimab. This sequence was found in an adult with an advanced solid tumor such as melanoma, head and neck, liver or kidney cancer. The CDR3 region reads CASSNGTGGWETQYF. The nucleotides are TGTGCCAGCAGCAACGGGACAGGGGGTTGGGAGACCCAGTACTTC.